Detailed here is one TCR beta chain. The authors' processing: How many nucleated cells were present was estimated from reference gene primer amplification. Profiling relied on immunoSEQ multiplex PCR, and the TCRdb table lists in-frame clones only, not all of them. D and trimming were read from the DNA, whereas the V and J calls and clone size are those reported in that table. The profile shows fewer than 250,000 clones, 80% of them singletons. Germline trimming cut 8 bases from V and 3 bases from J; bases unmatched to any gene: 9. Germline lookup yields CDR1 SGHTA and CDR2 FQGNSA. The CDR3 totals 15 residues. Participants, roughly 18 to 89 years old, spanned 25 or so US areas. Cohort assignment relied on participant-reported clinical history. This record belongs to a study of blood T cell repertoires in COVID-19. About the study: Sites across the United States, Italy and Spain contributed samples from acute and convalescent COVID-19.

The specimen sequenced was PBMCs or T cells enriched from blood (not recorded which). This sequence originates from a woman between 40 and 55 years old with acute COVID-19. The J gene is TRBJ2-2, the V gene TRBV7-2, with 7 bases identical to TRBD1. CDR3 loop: CASYRDRSYTGELFF. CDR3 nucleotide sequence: TGTGCCAGCTATCGGGACAGATCATACACCGGGGAGCTGTTTTTT.